Following are 21 T cell receptor beta chains from one sample sequenced in a study of T cell responses to AZD1222 COVID-19 vaccine. Assay used: immunoSEQ multiplex PCR; TCRdb lists only in-frame clones, some missing. This sample has 120,000 or so clones, with 88% found just once. The sequencing used peripheral blood, collected on day 0 of AZD1222 vaccination. The source of these receptors is an adult in good health.

The V call is TRBV12-3 or TRBV12-4, the J call TRBJ2-1, with D unresolved. V dropped 2 bases and J dropped 3 bases, with 5 bases sitting between them. This CDR3 has 13 amino acids. The CDR3 loop reads CASSLIGYNEQFF. CDR3 in DNA: TGTGCCAGCAGTTTAATAGGCTACAATGAGCAGTTCTTC.

This rearrangement joins TRBV7-2 to TRBJ1-5; tentative D call: TRBD1 (6 bases). The CDR3 is made up of 15 amino acids. Germline CDR1 reads SGHTA; CDR2 reads FQGNSA. Trimming took off 3 bases at V and 4 bases at J, with 13 bases between the two ends. Written as DNA, the CDR3 is TGTGCCAGCAGCTTTTTTTCAGGGGAGAATCAGCCCCAGCATTTT. It specifies CASSFFSGENQPQHF.

This chain links TRBV6-2 or TRBV6-3 with TRBJ2-7; the D is unclear. V was pared by 4 bases and J by 1 base, with 11 bases between. The CDR3 is 14 residues long. Germline V gene data show CDR1 as MNHEY and CDR2 as SVGEGT. The DNA of the CDR3 is TGTGCCAGCAGTTTAGACGGAATATCCTACGAGCAGTACTTC. Its translation: CASSLDGISYEQYF.

The CDR3 nucleotides read TGTGCCAGCAGCTTAGGGTTTGGTGGGAACATTCAGTACTTC. It specifies CASSLGFGGNIQYF. The chain recombines TRBV7-2 with TRBJ2-4; no reliable D call. The CDR3 is made up of 14 amino acids. The V end lost 1 base, the J end lost 7 bases, and 11 bases lay between the germline ends. Germline V gene sequence: CDR1 SGHTA, CDR2 FQGNSA.

The rearrangement links TRBV4-2 to TRBJ2-3; TRBD2 aligns across 11 bases. CDR3 size: 18 residues. From germline, CDR1 is LGHNA and CDR2 YNFKEQ. Trimming at V came to 1 base and at J to 0 bases, leaving 6 bases not matched to a gene. The CDR3 region is CASSQVGSGGASTDTQYF. The CDR3 DNA follows: TGTGCCAGCAGCCAAGTGGGTAGCGGGGGGGCTAGCACAGATACGCAGTATTTT.

The chain joins TRBV4-3 to TRBJ1-2, with 9 bases lining up with TRBD1. The CDR3 is 14 residues long. The V gene end was trimmed by 3 bases and the J gene end by 7 bases; junction bases not matched to a gene: 6. Germline V CDR1 and CDR2: LGHNA, YSLEER. The CDR3 spells CASSHGQGSGGYTF. DNA of the CDR3: TGCGCCAGCAGCCACGGACAGGGGTCAGGTGGCTACACCTTC.

V gene TRBV7-9 combines with J gene TRBJ2-3; D unclear. The CDR3 has 12 amino acids. V gave up 5 bases and J gave up 8 bases, with 11 bases separating them. CDR1 SEHNR and CDR2 FQNEAQ come from the germline V gene (reference sequence). The CDR3 DNA follows: TGTGCCAGCAGCCGAGTTGCCGTTACGCAGTATTTT. It yields the protein CASSRVAVTQYF. The full variable domain, completed using reference TRBV7-9 and TRBJ2-3, is DTGVSQNPRHKITKRGQNVTFRCDPISEHNRLYWYRQTLGQGPEFLTYFQNEAQLEKSRLLSDRFSAERPKGSFSTLEIQRTEQGDSAMYLCASSRVAVTQYFGPGTRLTVL.

The genes are TRBV2 and TRBJ2-5; tentatively, D is TRBD2 (6 bases). The CDR3 has 14 amino acids. V shed 6 bases and J shed 0 bases, with 11 bases lying between them. Germline CDR1 reads SNHLY; CDR2 reads FYNNEI. The CDR3 DNA reads as TGTGCCAGCAGCGGCCGGGACTACCAAGAGACCCAGTACTTC. Amino acid sequence: CASSGRDYQETQYF.

This chain connects TRBV28 to TRBJ1-5; D is possibly TRBD1 (5 bases). The V gene's germline CDR1 is MDHEN and CDR2 SYDVKM. Trimming cost V 4 bases and J 2 bases, with 9 bases left between them. The length of the CDR3 is 14 residues. In DNA form, the CDR3 reads TGTGCCAGCAGTTCTTTGGGGGGCAATCAGCCCCAGCATTTT. Protein sequence: CASSSLGGNQPQHF.

The chain recombines TRBV20-1 with TRBJ1-5; a weak D match, TRBD1 (6 bases). Germline V CDR1 and CDR2: DFQATT, SNEGSKA (reference sequence). V gave up 3 bases and J gave up 4 bases, with 10 bases separating them. The CDR3 covers 13 residues. CDR3 nucleotides: TGCAGTGCTAGTGGGGACACTAATCAGCCCCAGCATTTT. Its protein product is CSASGDTNQPQHF.

This sequence joins TRBV5-6 and TRBJ1-6, with unresolved D. This CDR3 has 15 amino acids. From germline, CDR1 is SGHDT and CDR2 YYEEEE. V was cut by 7 bases and J by 5 bases, with 16 bases left in between. CDR3 loop: CASRLQDFNNSPLHF. CDR3 sequence (DNA): TGTGCCAGCCGTCTGCAAGATTTTAATAATTCACCCCTCCACTTT.

The V gene is TRBV29-1, the J gene TRBJ1-1; D is undetermined. V was shortened by 7 bases and J by 5 bases, with 11 bases between the two germline ends. CDR1 SQVTM and CDR2 ANQGSEA come from the germline V gene. CDR3 size: 11 residues. This CDR3 reads CSAGPETEAFF. The CDR3 coding sequence is TGCAGCGCTGGGCCAGAAACTGAAGCTTTCTTT.

This clone was seen a handful of times. The genes are TRBV28 and TRBJ1-3, with 10 bases matching TRBD1. Germline lookup yields CDR1 MDHEN and CDR2 SYDVKM. Trimming took 10 bases from V and 0 from J; bases not matched to a gene: 27. This CDR3 comprises 22 residues. The CDR3 loop is CATQSPVDKGQGMVYSGNTIYF. The DNA for the CDR3 is TGTGCCACACAATCCCCGGTAGATAAGGGACAGGGGATGGTATACTCTGGAAACACCATATATTTT.

Comments on this clone: At the DNA level, this CDR3 is encoded by other sequences in the same sample as well. This chain uses TRBV9 with TRBJ1-1; D unresolved. CDR3 size: 14 residues. Germline values: CDR1 SGDLS, CDR2 YYNGEE. Trimming shortened V by 0 bases and J by 1 base, and 7 bases separated the two germline ends. CDR3 residues: CASSVGPGNTEAFF. The CDR3 DNA is TGTGCCAGCAGCGTAGGACCCGGGAACACTGAAGCTTTCTTT.

The chain joins TRBV11-2 to TRBJ2-5, with 9 bases that match TRBD2. CDR1 is SGHAT, CDR2 FQNNGV, per germline. The CDR3 length is 15 residues. V shed 5 bases and J 5 bases; nucleotides not matched to a gene: 9. The CDR3 DNA reads TGTGCCAGCAGCCCCCCGGGACTAGCTTGGGAGACCCAGTACTTC. Translating gives CASSPPGLAWETQYF.

This clone ranks as medium-sized. This sequence joins TRBV7-3 and TRBJ1-1, with 9 bases matching TRBD1. This CDR3 has 17 amino acids. Germline assignment: CDR1 SGHTA and CDR2 FQGTGA. V trimming: 5 bases; J trimming: 0 bases; junction bases outside the gene matches: 10. In DNA form, the CDR3 reads TGTGCCAGCAGCCCCCACGGGACAGGGAATTTGAACACTGAAGCTTTCTTT. Its protein product is CASSPHGTGNLNTEAFF.

The V gene is TRBV6-6, the J gene TRBJ2-4, with unresolved D. The CDR3 sequence is 16 residues long. Trimming removed 0 bases at V and 0 bases at J, with 9 bases between. CDR1 is MNHNY, CDR2 SVGAGI, per germline (reference sequence). This chain's CDR3 is CASSYSGNLAKNIQYF. The CDR3 DNA reads TGTGCCAGCAGTTACTCTGGTAATCTAGCCAAAAACATTCAGTACTTC.

V usage is TRBV11-2 and J usage is TRBJ1-1; D unresolved. Germline V gene data show CDR1 as SGHAT and CDR2 as FQNNGV. V was pared by 1 base and J by 4 bases, with 7 bases between. The CDR3 is 13 amino acids. CDR3 bases: TGTGCCAGCAGCTTAGGGGCCATCACTGAAGCTTTCTTT. Translating gives CASSLGAITEAFF.

DNA for the CDR3: TGTGCCAGCAGGCGCACAGGGGAAAATCAGCCCCAGCATTTT. Encoded protein: CASRRTGENQPQHF. This chain connects TRBV6-1 to TRBJ1-5; TRBD1 matches 7 bases. V was clipped by 6 bases and J by 4 bases; unmatched bases: 6. This CDR3 has 14 amino acids. CDR1 and CDR2 (germline): MNHNS, SASEGT.

The V call is TRBV5-4, the J call TRBJ2-2, with 13 bases aligning to TRBD2. CDR3 length: 17 residues. CDR1 is SGHNT, CDR2 YYREEE, per germline (reference sequence). V shed 6 bases, J shed 7 bases, and the junction held 12 bases outside the gene matches. The CDR3: CASTVTSGGAGGGELFF. CDR3 nucleotides: TGTGCCAGCACCGTTACTAGCGGGGGGGCCGGTGGCGGGGAGCTGTTTTTT.

This clone was counted a single time. The V and J genes are TRBV6-2 or TRBV6-3 and TRBJ1-5; D is unclear. The germline gives CDR1 MNHEY, CDR2 SVGEGT. The CDR3 is made up of 15 amino acids. With 2 bases removed from V and 4 bases from J, the gap between germline ends came to 12 bases. The CDR3 bases are TGTGCCAGCAGTTACAAGGCGACCTATAATCAGCCCCAGCATTTT. Protein: CASSYKATYNQPQHF.